This T cell receptor (beta chain) was recorded in a study of human T cells and chemical hapten exposure. In the study overall: TCR yield per sample varied, mainly due to pooled library volumes.

CDR1 and CDR2 from the germline V gene are SGHTA and FQGNSA. The junction had 4 bases not matched to a gene; V was cut back by 1 base and J by 5 bases. The CDR3 contains 14 residues. This sample's treatment: therapeutic diphenylcyclopropenone sensitization with weekly scalp DPC. Notes on the study in general: There was no change with DPC sensitization in TCRs above 1 in 1000 frequency. Patch test score showed a positive correlation with PT1 expanded TCR counts. It was expanded TCRs that formed significantly more large CDR3 similarity clusters than controls did.

Individual cDNA molecules had unique molecular identifiers attached to them by the library. TCRdb re-analysed the reads in MiXCR, keeping a single row per CDR3 protein. This table has hundreds of distinct CDR3 sequences, just over 97% appearing once. Notes on this clonotype: Its antigen is still unknown.

J is TRBJ1-2 and V is TRBV7-2; 7 bases are shared with TRBD1. The sequenced sample was whole blood, obtained before DPC sensitization or 2, 6, or about 24 weeks after (not recorded which). The clonotype comes from an adult with alopecia areata. Some clones in this sample may be carry-over from other donors' samples. This table probably holds off-target reads from a library built for another chain. CDR3 region: CASSLVGGAYGYTF. CDR3 bases: TGTGCCAGCAGCTTAGTAGGGGGCGCGTATGGCTACACCTTC.